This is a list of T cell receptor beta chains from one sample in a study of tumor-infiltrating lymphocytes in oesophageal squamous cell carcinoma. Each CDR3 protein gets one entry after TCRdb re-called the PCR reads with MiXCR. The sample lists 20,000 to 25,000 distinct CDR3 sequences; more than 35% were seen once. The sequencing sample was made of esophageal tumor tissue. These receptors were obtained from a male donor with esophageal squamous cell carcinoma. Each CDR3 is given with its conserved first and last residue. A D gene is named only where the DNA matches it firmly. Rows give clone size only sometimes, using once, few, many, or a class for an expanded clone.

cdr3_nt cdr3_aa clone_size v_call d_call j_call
TGTGCCAGCAGCTTAGAAACCGGGGGGCGTAGATACAATGAGCAGTTCTTC CASSLETGGRRYNEQFF NA TRBV7-9 NA TRBJ2-1
TGTGCCAGCAGCCAAGGGGGGGCTGGAGAAAAACTGTTTTTT CASSQGGAGEKLFF NA TRBV3-1 NA TRBJ1-4
TGTGCCAGCAGCGGGGGAAACACCATATATTTT CASSGGNTIYF medium-sized TRBV7-6 NA TRBJ1-3
TGTGCCAGCAGCTTGTCAGGGTATGGCTACACCTTC CASSLSGYGYTF NA TRBV5-3 NA TRBJ1-2
TGTGCCAGCAGCTTAGGGTACGGACGCGGCGAGCAGTACTTC CASSLGYGRGEQYF few TRBV7-9 NA TRBJ2-7
TGTGCCAGCAGCCGGGGGGACTTGCGGGAGGCCACAGATACGCAGTATTTT CASSRGDLREATDTQYF many TRBV4-2 TRBD2 TRBJ2-3
TGTGCCAGCAGTCAGGGGGCGGACCAGCCCCAGCATTTT CASSQGADQPQHF medium-sized TRBV12-3/TRBV12-4 TRBD1 TRBJ1-5
TGTGCCAGCAGCTGGGGGCCAACCTCTGGGGCCAACGTCCTGACTTTC CASSWGPTSGANVLTF large TRBV7-2 NA TRBJ2-6
TGTGCCAGCAGCTTAAGTGGGGGTACCAAAAACATTCAGTACTTC CASSLSGGTKNIQYF NA TRBV7-8 NA TRBJ2-4
TGTGCCAGTAGTACTACAGGAGGCTACGAGCAGTACTTC CASSTTGGYEQYF many TRBV19 NA TRBJ2-7
TGTGCCAGCAGCTTAGAAATTAACACCGGGGAGCTGTTTTTT CASSLEINTGELFF NA TRBV11-2 NA TRBJ2-2
TGCAGCGTGGGATACAGGGCCTACGAGCAGTACTTC CSVGYRAYEQYF few TRBV29-1 NA TRBJ2-7
TGTGCCAGCAGCCCGACTAGCGGGGCAAACACAGATACGCAGTATTTT CASSPTSGANTDTQYF NA TRBV7-2 TRBD2 TRBJ2-3
TGTGCCATCAGTGAGTATGGACCGGGACTCAAGACCCAGTACTTC CAISEYGPGLKTQYF few TRBV10-3 NA TRBJ2-5
TGTGCCAGCAGCCAAGAACCTCATAGAGGGGCTGGGGCCAACGTCCTGACTTTC CASSQEPHRGAGANVLTF many TRBV4-2 NA TRBJ2-6
TGTGCCAGCTACAGCGCTGTCCACACCGGGGAGCTGTTTTTT CASYSAVHTGELFF many TRBV27 NA TRBJ2-2
TGTGCCAGCAGCTTGGGGAGCAGCCAAGAGACCCAGTACTTC CASSLGSSQETQYF NA TRBV5-6 NA TRBJ2-5
TGTGCCAGCAGTTCGACTAGCGGGAGGGAGGCAGATACGCAGTATTTT CASSSTSGREADTQYF NA TRBV28 TRBD2 TRBJ2-3
TGTGCCAGCTTCCTGACTCAATTGAACACTGAAGCTTTCTTT CASFLTQLNTEAFF many TRBV18 NA TRBJ1-1
TGTGCCAGCTCACCACCGGAAGCGTATGGCCACACCTTC CASSPPEAYGHTF NA TRBV18 NA TRBJ1-2
TGTGCCAGCTCACCAAAGATCACTAATGAAAAACTGTTTTTT CASSPKITNEKLFF NA TRBV18 NA TRBJ1-4
TGTGCCAGCAGTTCCCAGGCGGGGGATACGCAGTATTTT CASSSQAGDTQYF NA TRBV6-2/TRBV6-3 NA TRBJ2-3
TGTGCCAGCAGCGTAGCTGCTTTAGTAGCGCACCTTTCCTACGAGCAGTACTTC CASSVAALVAHLSYEQYF few TRBV9 NA TRBJ2-7
TGTGCCAGCAGCTTAAGGGGTGATCCACAGCCCCAGCATTTT CASSLRGDPQPQHF many TRBV5-5 NA TRBJ1-5
TGTGCCAGCTCACCACCGGGACAGCAAACTTACGAGCAGTACTTC CASSPPGQQTYEQYF many TRBV18 TRBD1 TRBJ2-7
TGTGCCAGCAGTTTATCCCCACGGACTGCCCAGCATTTT CASSLSPRTAQHF many TRBV27 NA TRBJ1-5
TGTGCCAGCAGCTTGACAGGTAATGAGCAGTTCTTC CASSLTGNEQFF medium-sized TRBV7-3 NA TRBJ2-1
TGTGCCAGCAGCGCGAGGGGGACAACATACAATGAGCAGTACTTC CASSARGTTYNEQYF few TRBV6-2/TRBV6-3 NA TRBJ2-7
TGTGCCAGCGCAAACGGGACCCCGGGGGCTCGTTATGGCTACACCTTC CASANGTPGARYGYTF many TRBV28 NA TRBJ1-2
TGTGCCAGCAGCTTAGACGGGGGGGCGTCGGATGAGCAGTTCTTC CASSLDGGASDEQFF NA TRBV7-6 TRBD2 TRBJ2-1
TGTGCCACCACCGGCGGAGGGCCCACAGATACGCAGTATTTT CATTGGGPTDTQYF NA TRBV6-2/TRBV6-3 NA TRBJ2-3
TGTGCCAGCAGCCTGACAGGGAACTATGGCTACACCTTC CASSLTGNYGYTF many TRBV12-3/TRBV12-4 TRBD1 TRBJ1-2
TGTGCCAGCAGCTTAGCGAGGGGACAGAACTATGGCTACACCTTC CASSLARGQNYGYTF medium-sized TRBV7-2 TRBD1 TRBJ1-2
TGCGCCAGCAGCCCACAGGGATACGAGCAGTACTTC CASSPQGYEQYF many TRBV5-1 NA TRBJ2-7
TGTGCCAGCTCACTTCAGGGGGACGTAGGTCTGTTCTTC CASSLQGDVGLFF NA TRBV18 TRBD1 TRBJ2-4
TGTGCCAGCAGCTTATTTGGGGCAGGGGGCCTTCTAGCTAATGAAAAACTGTTTTTT CASSLFGAGGLLANEKLFF medium-sized TRBV7-2 TRBD1 TRBJ1-4
TGTGCCAGCAGCCAAGATCTGGGGACTAGCTCCTACGAGCAGTTCTTC CASSQDLGTSSYEQFF NA TRBV4-2 TRBD2 TRBJ2-1
TGTGCCAGCCTCCCCCCTGTGGGGACTGAAGCTTTCTTT CASLPPVGTEAFF many TRBV6-1 NA TRBJ1-1
TGTGCCAGCACCCACCGCCCCTCAGCGGGCTCCTACGAGCAGTACTTC CASTHRPSAGSYEQYF NA TRBV5-8 NA TRBJ2-7
TGTGCCAGCAGCTCCCCCGGAAAAGCGGGACTAGCGGGAGGGAGGGAGCAGTACTTC CASSSPGKAGLAGGREQYF NA TRBV7-9 TRBD2 TRBJ2-7
TGTGCCAGCAGCTTAGGTTCGGGTTGGCAGGGGGCCCGGGAGACCCAGTACTTC CASSLGSGWQGARETQYF medium-sized TRBV7-8 TRBD1 TRBJ2-5
TGTGCCAGCAGTTCAGGGGTGGATACGCAGTATTTT CASSSGVDTQYF NA TRBV11-2 NA TRBJ2-3
TGTGCCAGCAGCCAACGCCAGGCCCTCGGGGATGAGCAGTTCTTC CASSQRQALGDEQFF NA TRBV3-1 NA TRBJ2-1
TGTGCCAGCAGCTTATTATTGGGGGGCTACGAGCAGTACTTC CASSLLLGGYEQYF NA TRBV11-1 NA TRBJ2-7
TGTGCCAGCAGCTTGGCGCGGGGGGGGTGGGAGCAGTTCTTC CASSLARGGWEQFF many TRBV5-4 TRBD2 TRBJ2-1